In this sample, the clone carrying this TCR beta chain turned up a few times. The antigen is unknown. Per the germline V gene, CDR1 is LNHDA and CDR2 is SQIVND (reference sequence). This CDR3 spans 16 amino acids. The germline V and J ends were trimmed by 2 bases and 0 bases, with 13 bases remaining between them. The data are from a study of radiation and T cells in renal cell carcinoma. Study-wide results and limits: From baseline, blood top tumor clonotypes peaked at 2 weeks post-radiation.

Sequencing was performed with immunoSEQ multiplex PCR; in TCRdb, only in-frame clones are kept and a portion is missing. The sample lists around 130,000 clones, about 81% occurring once. Time point specified: blood 2 weeks post-SBRT. Treatment given: 15 Gy SBRT to primary tumor, nephrectomy 4 weeks later. The patient's renal cell carcinoma had clear cell pathology. The chain has TRBV19 and TRBJ1-1, with D perhaps TRBD1 (5 bases). Source: blood, taken from a patient whose treatment included radiotherapy and nephrectomy. The source of this sequence is a woman aged 60-75 years with renal cell carcinoma. The CDR3 sequence: CASSIRQQEMNTEAFF. The CDR3 nucleotides are TGTGCCAGTAGTATAAGGCAACAGGAGATGAACACTGAAGCTTTCTTT.